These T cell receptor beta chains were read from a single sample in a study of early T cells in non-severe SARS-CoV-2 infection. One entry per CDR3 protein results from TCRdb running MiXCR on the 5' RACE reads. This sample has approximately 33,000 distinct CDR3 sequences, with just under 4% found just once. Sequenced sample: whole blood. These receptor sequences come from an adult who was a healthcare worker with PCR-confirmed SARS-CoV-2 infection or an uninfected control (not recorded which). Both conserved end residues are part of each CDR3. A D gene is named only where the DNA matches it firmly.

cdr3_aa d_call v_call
CSARGQGASNQPQHF TRBD1 TRBV20-1
CATSRVVDSPLHF . TRBV15
CASSSGLAGNTGELFF TRBD2 TRBV7-9
CASSLLRGPTEAFF . TRBV7-9
CAISEAPRGGSYEQFF . TRBV10-3
CATSDYYEQYF . TRBV10-3
CSAREGSYNSPLHF . TRBV20-1
CSALKESGTGYEQYF TRBD1 TRBV20-1
CASSEGTVNTEAFF TRBD1 TRBV18
CSARTWTSGSDNEQFF TRBD2 TRBV20-1
CSVHEGGQSPRGYTF . TRBV29-1
CASSPCPGTEVLNSYEQYF . TRBV7-8
CASSYSRLRDYEQETQYF TRBD2 TRBV6-2/TRBV6-3
CASSFRDRYYNEQFF TRBD1 TRBV5-6
CASSYPGQGTGELFF . TRBV7-9
CSARDQYEKLFF . TRBV20-1
CASRKRRDGFTDTQYF . TRBV2
CASSQDQGFGNTEAFF . TRBV3-1
CAISKREGSDTQYF TRBD2 TRBV10-3
CASSPERLVRTGELFF . TRBV7-2
CASSGTGRGTEAFF . TRBV2
CASSKRTSAVETQYF TRBD2 TRBV3-1
CATSRQGTDTQYF TRBD1 TRBV24-1
CASGWAGGDYEQYF TRBD1 TRBV12-3/TRBV12-4
CSVSPGAGVIGTGELFF TRBD2 TRBV29-1
CASSDFETQYF . TRBV25-1
CASSRSTDLRTAREYNEQFF . TRBV9
CAIGAQSSYEQYF . TRBV10-3
CASSTEKGSQYF . TRBV7-2